This T cell receptor (beta chain) was obtained from a study of spatial heterogeneity in lung cancer. TCRdb reanalysed the 5' RACE reads using MiXCR and keeps one entry per CDR3 protein. The table has some 83,000 distinct CDR3 sequences, approximately 18% seen once; the top ten hold around 6.6%. Time point specified: sample taken at primary tumor resection. Whole RNA, which was extracted from tumor, nontumor lung tissue or frozen PBMC, was sequenced without any cell sorting. The germline CDR1 and CDR2 sequences are MNHEY and SVGAGI. The CDR3 sequence is 14 residues long. Trimming removed 11 bases from V and 5 bases from J, with 20 bases in between.

V and J are TRBV6-5 and TRBJ2-3; no definite D call. The sequence derives from a male donor with early-stage non-small cell lung cancer. Sequenced material: PBMCs, taken at surgery. CDR3 loop: CAVGRAPKEDTQYF. Written as DNA, the CDR3 is TGTGCCGTCGGACGCGCCCCGAAGGAAGATACGCAGTATTTT.